The 15 T cell receptor beta chains in this list originate from one sample, sequenced in a study of PD-1 blockade in classical Hodgkin lymphoma. Sequenced by immunoSEQ multiplex PCR; TCRdb stores in-frame clones only, minus some. Of tens of thousands of clones in the sample, over 70% are singletons; the top ten hold over 15%. Noted time point: cycle 4 day 1 (C4D1), after around six weeks of nivolumab. In every patient, relapse followed autologous stem cell transplantation, while exposure to brentuximab vedotin differed. The starting material was peripheral blood mononuclear cells (PBMCs), obtained before the fourth cycle of nivolumab. These receptors all stem from a human donor with classical Hodgkin lymphoma.

The rearrangement links TRBV2 to TRBJ2-5; TRBD2 agrees at 8 bases. This CDR3 has 16 residues. The germline V gene encodes CDR1 SNHLY and CDR2 FYNNEI. The ends lost 4 bases at V and 1 base at J; junction bases unmatched: 8. The CDR3 bases are TGTGCCAGCAGTGGGGAAGCGGGAGCCTTCCAAGAGACCCAGTACTTC. This translates into CASSGEAGAFQETQYF.

The chain employs TRBV18 and TRBJ1-6, with D unresolved. CDR1 is KGHSH and CDR2 is LQKENI in the germline V gene. The CDR3 length is 16 residues. Trimming cost V 1 base and J 8 bases, with 15 bases left between them. This chain's CDR3 is CASSPLPSGKDSPLHF. CDR3 bases: TGTGCCAGCTCACCACTCCCCTCGGGGAAGGATTCACCCCTCCACTTT.

The gene calls are TRBV5-1 and TRBJ2-1; D may correspond to TRBD1 or TRBD2 (6 bases each). Germline V gene data show CDR1 as SGHRS and CDR2 as YFSETQ. The CDR3 has 15 amino acids. Trimming stripped 1 base from V and 4 bases from J, with 12 bases between. This CDR3 reads CASSLQGTLYNEQFF. The CDR3, as DNA: TGCGCCAGCAGCTTGCAGGGGACTCTGTACAATGAGCAGTTCTTC.

This clone has more than one count but fewer than ten. The genes are TRBV4-3 and TRBJ2-1; 8 bases are shared with TRBD2. Trimming cost V 0 bases and J 9 bases; bases outside gene matches: 7. The CDR3 totals 15 residues. CDR1 is LGHNA, CDR2 YSLEER, per germline. CDR3 protein: CASSQERSAGGEQFF. The CDR3 nucleotides read TGCGCCAGCAGCCAAGAGCGGTCCGCGGGGGGTGAGCAGTTCTTC.

The chain employs TRBV9 and TRBJ2-3; 10 bases align to TRBD1. There are 16 residues in the CDR3. V gave up 4 bases and J gave up 4 bases; unmatched junction bases: 9. The germline V gene has CDR1 SGDLS and CDR2 YYNGEE. For the CDR3, the DNA is TGTGCCAGCAGCTCCAGACAGGGGGCGCTTCCAGATACGCAGTATTTT. This sequence encodes CASSSRQGALPDTQYF.

V usage is TRBV19 and J usage is TRBJ2-3; 8 bases are shared with TRBD1. After removal of 4 bases from V and 6 bases from J, the junction contained 9 bases not matched to a gene. The CDR3 runs to 15 residues. Germline values: CDR1 LNHDA, CDR2 SQIVND (reference sequence). CDR3 in DNA: TGTGCCAGTAGTACCCGGACAGGGAGCTCGGATACGCAGTATTTT. Translated, it gives CASSTRTGSSDTQYF.

V gene TRBV27 combines with J gene TRBJ2-5; 8 bases are shared with TRBD2. The CDR3 loop spans 14 amino acids. Germline-derived CDR1 and CDR2 are MNHEY and SMNVEV (reference sequence). The junction had 7 bases not matched to a gene; V was cut back by 3 bases and J by 7 bases. CDR3 coding DNA: TGTGCCAGCAGTTTTGGCGGGGGGCCCCGGACCCAGTACTTC. Encoded protein: CASSFGGGPRTQYF.

The genes are TRBV7-8 and TRBJ1-1; unclear D gene. Trimming shortened V by 7 bases and J by 1 base, and 13 bases separated the two germline ends. Germline lookup yields CDR1 SGHVS and CDR2 FQNEAQ. The CDR3 is 14 residues long. CDR3 in amino acids: CASTLLQRNTEAFF. CDR3 nucleotide sequence: TGTGCCAGCACCCTATTACAGAGGAACACTGAAGCTTTCTTT.

The chain combines TRBV7-9 with TRBJ2-7; tentatively, D is TRBD1 or TRBD2 (5 bases each). The CDR3 has 13 residues. The germline V gene has CDR1 SEHNR and CDR2 FQNEAQ (reference sequence). V lost 1 base to trimming and J lost 3 bases, with 7 bases between them. CDR3 sequence: CASSLGDGYEQYF. CDR3 in DNA: TGTGCCAGCAGCTTAGGGGACGGCTACGAGCAGTACTTC.

The chain recombines TRBV6-6 with TRBJ2-7; no definite D call. The CDR3 totals 12 residues. Germline CDR1 is MNHNY and CDR2 is SVGAGI (reference sequence). Deletions cut 9 bases from V and 3 bases from J, with 12 bases between. DNA for the CDR3: TGTGCCAGTCGGAAGGGTAGCTACGAGCAGTACTTC. It translates to CASRKGSYEQYF.

V gene TRBV29-1 combines with J gene TRBJ2-2, with 7 nucleotides matching TRBD2. This CDR3 spans 14 amino acids. V gave up 2 bases and J gave up 9 bases; unmatched junction bases: 9. Germline assignment: CDR1 SQVTM and CDR2 ANQGSEA. The CDR3 DNA reads as TGCAGCGTTGAAAAGCGGGGCGGCCCCCGGGAGCTGTTTTTT. Encoded protein: CSVEKRGGPRELFF.

This clone was seen only a few times. The chain joins TRBV9 to TRBJ2-3, with TRBD1 matching 7 bases. The J segment lost 6 bases and the V segment lost 0 bases, leaving 4 bases of the junction unmatched. There are 14 residues in the CDR3. The germline V gene encodes CDR1 SGDLS and CDR2 YYNGEE. Written as DNA, the CDR3 is TGTGCCAGCAGCGTAGCCCCAGGGGGTGATACGCAGTATTTT. Encoded protein: CASSVAPGGDTQYF.

The V and J genes are TRBV7-2 and TRBJ1-4; no clear D. V lost 5 bases and J lost 0, with 10 bases in between. The CDR3 extends over 15 amino acids. The V gene's germline CDR1 is SGHTA and CDR2 FQGNSA. The CDR3 bases are TGTGCCAGCAGCCCGGGCGATGCAACTAATGAAAAACTGTTTTTT. Amino acids: CASSPGDATNEKLFF.

The rearrangement links TRBV4-2 to TRBJ1-1; the match to TRBD1 covers 8 bases. The CDR3 loop spans 15 amino acids. Germline trimming cut 4 bases from V and 6 bases from J; bases unmatched to any gene: 10. Germline CDR1 LGHNA, CDR2 YNFKEQ. For the CDR3, the DNA is TGTGCCAGCAGCCTTAGCCATGACAGGGGATCTGAAGCTTTCTTT. Translated, it gives CASSLSHDRGSEAFF.

This clone appeared a few times. This chain links TRBV9 with TRBJ2-2; 7 nucleotides match TRBD2. The germline V gene has CDR1 SGDLS and CDR2 YYNGEE. Trimming at V came to 2 bases and at J to 0 bases, leaving 4 bases not matched to a gene. CDR3 size: 16 residues. The chain's CDR3 is CASSVGRETNTGELFF. CDR3 in DNA: TGTGCCAGCAGCGTTGGGAGGGAAACGAACACCGGGGAGCTGTTTTTT.